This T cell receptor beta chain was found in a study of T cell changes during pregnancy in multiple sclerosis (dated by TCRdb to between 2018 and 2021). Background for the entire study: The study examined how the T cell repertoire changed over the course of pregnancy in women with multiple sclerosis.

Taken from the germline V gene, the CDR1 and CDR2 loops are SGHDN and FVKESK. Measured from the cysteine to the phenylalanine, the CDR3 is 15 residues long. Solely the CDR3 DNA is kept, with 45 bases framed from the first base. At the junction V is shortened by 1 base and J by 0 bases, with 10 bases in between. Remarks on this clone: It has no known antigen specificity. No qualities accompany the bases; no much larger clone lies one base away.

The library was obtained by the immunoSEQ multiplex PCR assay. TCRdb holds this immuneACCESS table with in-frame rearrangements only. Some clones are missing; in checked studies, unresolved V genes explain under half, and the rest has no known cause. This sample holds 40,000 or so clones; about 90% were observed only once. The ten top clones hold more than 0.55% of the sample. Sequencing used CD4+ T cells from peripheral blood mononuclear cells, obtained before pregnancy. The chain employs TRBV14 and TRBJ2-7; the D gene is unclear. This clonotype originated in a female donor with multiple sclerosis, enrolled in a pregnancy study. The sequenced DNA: TGTGCCAGCAGCCAAGGGGCAGCCAGCTCCTACGAGCAGTACTTC. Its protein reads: CASSQGAASSYEQYF.